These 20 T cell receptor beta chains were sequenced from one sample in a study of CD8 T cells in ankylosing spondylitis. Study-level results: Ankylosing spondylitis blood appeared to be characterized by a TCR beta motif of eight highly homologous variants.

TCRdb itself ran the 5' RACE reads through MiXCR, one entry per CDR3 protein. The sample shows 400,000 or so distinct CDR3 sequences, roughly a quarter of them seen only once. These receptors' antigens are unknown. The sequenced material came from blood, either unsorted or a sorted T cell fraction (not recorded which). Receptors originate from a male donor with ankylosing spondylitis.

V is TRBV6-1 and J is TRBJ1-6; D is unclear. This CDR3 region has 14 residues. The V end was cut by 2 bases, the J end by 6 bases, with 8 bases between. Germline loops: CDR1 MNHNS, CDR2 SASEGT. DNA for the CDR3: TGTGCCAGCAGTGAATTAGTGCTTAATTCACCCCTCCACTTT. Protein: CASSELVLNSPLHF.

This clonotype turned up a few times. The CDR3 spells CASRPKTGTYEQYV. DNA of the CDR3: TGTGCCAGCAGACCTAAGACAGGAACCTACGAGCAGTACGTC. The rearrangement uses TRBV9 and TRBJ2-7, with a possible D match to TRBD1 (6 bases). With 5 bases removed from V and 2 bases from J, the gap between germline ends came to 14 bases. Germline CDR1 reads SGDLS; CDR2 reads YYNGEE. The CDR3 covers 14 residues.

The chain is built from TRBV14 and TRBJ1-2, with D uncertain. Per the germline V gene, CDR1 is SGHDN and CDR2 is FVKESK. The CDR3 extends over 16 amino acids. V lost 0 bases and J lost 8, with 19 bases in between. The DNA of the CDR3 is TGTGCCAGCAGCCAAGATCTACGTCCCTCCGGTTGGGGCTACACCTTC. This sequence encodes CASSQDLRPSGWGYTF. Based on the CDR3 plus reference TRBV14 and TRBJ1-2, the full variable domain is EAGVTQFPSHSVIEKGQTVTLRCDPISGHDNLYWYRRVMGKEIKFLLHFVKESKQDESGMPNNRFLAERTGGTYSTLKVQPAELEDSGVYFCASSQDLRPSGWGYTFGSGTRLTVV.

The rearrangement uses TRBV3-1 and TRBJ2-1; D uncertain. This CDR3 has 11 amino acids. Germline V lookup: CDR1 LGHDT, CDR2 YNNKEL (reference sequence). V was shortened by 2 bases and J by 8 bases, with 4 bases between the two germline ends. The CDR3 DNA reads TGTGCCAGCAGCCAATCCCATGAGCAGTTCTTC. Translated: CASSQSHEQFF.

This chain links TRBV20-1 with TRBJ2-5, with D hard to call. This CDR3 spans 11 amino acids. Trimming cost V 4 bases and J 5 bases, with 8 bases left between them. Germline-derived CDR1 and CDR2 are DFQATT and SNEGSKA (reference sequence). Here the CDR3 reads CSAIKAETQYF. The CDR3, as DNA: TGCAGTGCTATAAAGGCGGAGACCCAGTACTTC.

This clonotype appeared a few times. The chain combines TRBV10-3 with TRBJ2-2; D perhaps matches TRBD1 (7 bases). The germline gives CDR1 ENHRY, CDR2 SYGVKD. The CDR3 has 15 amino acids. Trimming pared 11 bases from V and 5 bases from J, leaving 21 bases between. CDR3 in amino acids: CAAEPAGQSTGELFF. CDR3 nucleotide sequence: TGTGCCGCCGAGCCGGCGGGACAGAGTACCGGGGAGCTGTTTTTT.

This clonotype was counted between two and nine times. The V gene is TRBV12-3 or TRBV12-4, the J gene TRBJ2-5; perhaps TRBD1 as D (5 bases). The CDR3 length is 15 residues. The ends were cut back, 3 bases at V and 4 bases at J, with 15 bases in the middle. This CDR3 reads CASSFRQGARETQYF. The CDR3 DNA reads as TGTGCCAGCAGTTTCCGGCAGGGTGCCCGAGAGACCCAGTACTTC.

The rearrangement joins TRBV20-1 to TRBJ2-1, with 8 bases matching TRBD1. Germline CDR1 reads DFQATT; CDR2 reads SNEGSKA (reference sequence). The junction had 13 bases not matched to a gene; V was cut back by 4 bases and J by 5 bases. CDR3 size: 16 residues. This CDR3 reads CSAMTGALYLDNEQFF. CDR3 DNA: TGCAGTGCTATGACAGGGGCCCTGTACTTGGACAATGAGCAGTTCTTC.

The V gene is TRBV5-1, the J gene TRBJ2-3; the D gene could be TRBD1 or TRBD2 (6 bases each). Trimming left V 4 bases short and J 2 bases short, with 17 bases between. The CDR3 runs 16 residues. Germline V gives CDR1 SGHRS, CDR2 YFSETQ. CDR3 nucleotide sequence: TGCGCCAGCAGCGGAGGGGGTAGCGGATACACAGATACGCAGTATTTT. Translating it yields CASSGGGSGYTDTQYF. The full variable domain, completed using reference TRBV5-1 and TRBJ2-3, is KAGVTQTPRYLIKTRGQQVTLSCSPISGHRSVSWYQQTPGQGLQFLFEYFSETQRNKGNFPGRFSGRQFSNSRSEMNVSTLELGDSALYLCASSGGGSGYTDTQYFGPGTRLTVL.

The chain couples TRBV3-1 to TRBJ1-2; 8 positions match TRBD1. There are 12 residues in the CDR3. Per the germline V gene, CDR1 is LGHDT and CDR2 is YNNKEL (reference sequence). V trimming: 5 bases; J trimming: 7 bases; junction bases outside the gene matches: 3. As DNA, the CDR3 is TGTGCCAGCAGCTGGACAGGGACTGGCTACACCTTC. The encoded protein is CASSWTGTGYTF.

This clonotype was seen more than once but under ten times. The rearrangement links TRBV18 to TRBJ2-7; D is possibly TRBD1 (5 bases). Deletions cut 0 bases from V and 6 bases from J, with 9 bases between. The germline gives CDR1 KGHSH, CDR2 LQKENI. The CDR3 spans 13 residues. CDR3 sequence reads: CASSPPSGREQYV. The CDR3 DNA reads TGTGCCAGCTCACCACCGTCAGGGCGCGAGCAGTACGTC.

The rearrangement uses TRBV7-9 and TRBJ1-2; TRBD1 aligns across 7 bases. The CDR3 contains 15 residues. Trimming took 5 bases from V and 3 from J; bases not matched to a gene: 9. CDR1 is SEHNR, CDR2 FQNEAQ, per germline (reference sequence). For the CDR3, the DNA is TGTGCCAGCAGCCGATATTTCGGGACAGACTATGGCTACACCTTC. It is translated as CASSRYFGTDYGYTF.

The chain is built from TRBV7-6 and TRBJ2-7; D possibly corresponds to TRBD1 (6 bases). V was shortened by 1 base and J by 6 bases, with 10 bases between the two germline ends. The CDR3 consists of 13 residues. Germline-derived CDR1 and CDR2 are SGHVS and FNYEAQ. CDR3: CASSLVQGREQYF. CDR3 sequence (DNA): TGTGCCAGCAGCTTAGTGCAGGGGCGCGAGCAGTACTTC.

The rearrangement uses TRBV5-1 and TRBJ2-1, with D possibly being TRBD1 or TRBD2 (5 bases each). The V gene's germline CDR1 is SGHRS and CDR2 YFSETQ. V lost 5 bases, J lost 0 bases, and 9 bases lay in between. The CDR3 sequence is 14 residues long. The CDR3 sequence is CASSRDDSYNEQFF. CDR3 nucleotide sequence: TGCGCCAGCAGTAGGGACGACTCCTACAATGAGCAGTTCTTC.

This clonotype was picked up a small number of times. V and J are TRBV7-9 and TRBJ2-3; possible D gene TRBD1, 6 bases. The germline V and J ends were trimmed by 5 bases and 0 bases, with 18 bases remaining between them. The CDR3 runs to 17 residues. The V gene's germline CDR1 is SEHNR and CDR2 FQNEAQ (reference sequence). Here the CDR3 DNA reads TGTGCCAGCAGCGTGGAACAGGGATTAACTAGCACAGATACGCAGTATTTT. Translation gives CASSVEQGLTSTDTQYF.

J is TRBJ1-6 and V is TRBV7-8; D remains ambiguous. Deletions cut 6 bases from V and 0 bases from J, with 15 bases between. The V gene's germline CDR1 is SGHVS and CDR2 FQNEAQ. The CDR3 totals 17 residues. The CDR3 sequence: CASRVGPDSSYNSPLHF. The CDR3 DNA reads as TGTGCCAGCAGGGTCGGACCGGATAGCTCCTATAATTCACCCCTCCACTTT.

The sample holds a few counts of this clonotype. As DNA, the CDR3 is TGTGCCAGCAGTCCCGGAAGCGTAAATCAGCCCCAGCATTTT. As protein: CASSPGSVNQPQHF. V is TRBV6-1 and J is TRBJ1-5, with unresolved D. CDR3 size: 14 residues. Germline-derived CDR1 and CDR2 are MNHNS and SASEGT. V gave up 5 bases and J gave up 4 bases, with 12 bases separating them.

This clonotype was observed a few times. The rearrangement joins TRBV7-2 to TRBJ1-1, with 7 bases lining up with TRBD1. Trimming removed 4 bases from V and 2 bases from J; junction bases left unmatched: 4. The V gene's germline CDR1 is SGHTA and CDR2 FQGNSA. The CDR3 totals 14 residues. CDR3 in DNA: TGTGCCAGCAGCTCGACAGGGTACAACACTGAAGCTTTCTTT. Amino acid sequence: CASSSTGYNTEAFF.

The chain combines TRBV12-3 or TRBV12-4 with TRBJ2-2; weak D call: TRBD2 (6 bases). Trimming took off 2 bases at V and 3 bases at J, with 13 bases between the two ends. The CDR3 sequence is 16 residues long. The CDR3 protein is CASSLSTAGDTGELFF. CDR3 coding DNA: TGTGCCAGCAGTTTAAGTACAGCGGGTGACACCGGGGAGCTGTTTTTT.

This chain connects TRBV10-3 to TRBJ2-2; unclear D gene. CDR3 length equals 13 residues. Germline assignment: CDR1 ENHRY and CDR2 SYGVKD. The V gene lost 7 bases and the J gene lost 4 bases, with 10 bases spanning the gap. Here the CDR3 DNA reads TGTGCCATCAATAGCTTCGGCACCGGGGAGCTGTTTTTT. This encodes CAINSFGTGELFF.